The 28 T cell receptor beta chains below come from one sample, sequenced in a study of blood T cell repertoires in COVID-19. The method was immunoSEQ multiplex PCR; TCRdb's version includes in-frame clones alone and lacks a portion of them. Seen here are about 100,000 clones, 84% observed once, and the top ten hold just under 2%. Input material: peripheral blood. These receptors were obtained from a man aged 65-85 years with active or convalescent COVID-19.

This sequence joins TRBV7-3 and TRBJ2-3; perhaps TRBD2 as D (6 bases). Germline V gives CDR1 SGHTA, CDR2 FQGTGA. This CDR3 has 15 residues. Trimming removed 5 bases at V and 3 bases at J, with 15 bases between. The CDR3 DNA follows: TGTGCCAGCAGCCTCAGAGCTCTAGCGACAGATACGCAGTATTTT. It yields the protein CASSLRALATDTQYF.

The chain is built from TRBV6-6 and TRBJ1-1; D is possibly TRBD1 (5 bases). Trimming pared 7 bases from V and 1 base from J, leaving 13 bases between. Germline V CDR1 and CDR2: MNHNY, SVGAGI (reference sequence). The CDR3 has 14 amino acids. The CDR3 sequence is CASIRYGANTEAFF. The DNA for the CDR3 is TGTGCCAGCATCCGTTATGGGGCGAACACTGAAGCTTTCTTT.

CDR3 sequence (DNA): TGTGCCAGCAGCCAACACACGGACAGGGGGGCCCACGAGCAGTACTTC. It translates to CASSQHTDRGAHEQYF. The rearrangement uses TRBV3-1 (or the pseudogene TRBV3-2) and TRBJ2-7; 10 bases map to TRBD1. This CDR3 comprises 16 residues. CDR1 is LGHDT, CDR2 YNNKEL, per germline (reference sequence). V shed 2 bases, J shed 5 bases, and the junction held 9 bases outside the gene matches.

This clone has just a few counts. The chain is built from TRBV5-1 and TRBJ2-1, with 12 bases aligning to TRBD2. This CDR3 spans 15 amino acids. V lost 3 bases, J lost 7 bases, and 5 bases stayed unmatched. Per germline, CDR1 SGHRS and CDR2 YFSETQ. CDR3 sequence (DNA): TGCGCCAGCAGCTGGGGACTAGCGGGTAGTAATGAGCAGTTCTTC. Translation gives CASSWGLAGSNEQFF.

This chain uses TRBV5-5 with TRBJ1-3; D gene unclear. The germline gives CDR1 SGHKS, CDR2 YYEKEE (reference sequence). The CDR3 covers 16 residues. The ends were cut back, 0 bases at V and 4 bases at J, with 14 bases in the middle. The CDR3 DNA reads TGTGCCAGCAGCTTGGCCGTTGGTGCCGCGGGAAACACCATATATTTT. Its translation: CASSLAVGAAGNTIYF.

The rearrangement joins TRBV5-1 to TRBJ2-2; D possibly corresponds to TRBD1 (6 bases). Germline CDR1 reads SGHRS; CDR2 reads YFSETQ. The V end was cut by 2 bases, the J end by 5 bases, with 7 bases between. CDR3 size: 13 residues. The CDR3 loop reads CASSLTGTGELFF. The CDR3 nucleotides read TGCGCCAGCAGCTTAACAGGGACCGGGGAGCTGTTTTTT.

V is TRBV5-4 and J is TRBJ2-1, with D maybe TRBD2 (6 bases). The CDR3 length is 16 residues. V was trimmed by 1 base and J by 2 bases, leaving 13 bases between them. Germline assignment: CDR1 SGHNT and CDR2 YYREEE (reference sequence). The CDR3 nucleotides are TGTGCCAGCAGCTTGCCGCTAGCGACCCCCTACAATGAGCAGTTCTTC. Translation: CASSLPLATPYNEQFF. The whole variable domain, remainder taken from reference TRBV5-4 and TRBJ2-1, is ETGVTQSPTHLIKTRGQQVTLRCSSQSGHNTVSWYQQALGQGPQFIFQYYREEENGRGNFPPRFSGLQFPNYSSELNVNALELDDSALYLCASSLPLATPYNEQFFGPGTRLTVL.

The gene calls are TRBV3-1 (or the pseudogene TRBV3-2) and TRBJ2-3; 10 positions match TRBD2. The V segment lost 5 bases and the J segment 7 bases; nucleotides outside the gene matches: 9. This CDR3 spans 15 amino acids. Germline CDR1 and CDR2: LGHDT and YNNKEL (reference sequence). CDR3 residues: CASSVRAGGPNTQYF. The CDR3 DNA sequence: TGTGCCAGCAGCGTTCGAGCGGGGGGGCCGAATACGCAGTATTTT.

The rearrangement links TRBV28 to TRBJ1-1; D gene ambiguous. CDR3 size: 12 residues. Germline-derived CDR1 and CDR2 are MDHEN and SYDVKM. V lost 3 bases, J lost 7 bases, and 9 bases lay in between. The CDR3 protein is CASSLRGIEAFF. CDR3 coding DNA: TGTGCCAGCAGTTTGCGCGGGATTGAAGCTTTCTTT.

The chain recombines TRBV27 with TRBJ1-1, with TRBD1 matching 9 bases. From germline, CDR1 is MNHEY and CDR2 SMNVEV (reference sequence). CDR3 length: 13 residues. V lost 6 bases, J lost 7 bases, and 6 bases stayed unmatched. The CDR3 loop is CASRNGQGREAFF. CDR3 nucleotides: TGTGCCAGCAGAAACGGACAGGGGCGTGAAGCTTTCTTT.

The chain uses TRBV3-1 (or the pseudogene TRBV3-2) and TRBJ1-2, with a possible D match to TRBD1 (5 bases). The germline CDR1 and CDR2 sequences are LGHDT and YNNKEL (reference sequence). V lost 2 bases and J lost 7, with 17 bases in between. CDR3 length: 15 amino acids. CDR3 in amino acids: CASSQPVEQGGGYTF. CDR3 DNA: TGTGCCAGCAGCCAACCCGTGGAGCAGGGTGGTGGCTACACCTTC.

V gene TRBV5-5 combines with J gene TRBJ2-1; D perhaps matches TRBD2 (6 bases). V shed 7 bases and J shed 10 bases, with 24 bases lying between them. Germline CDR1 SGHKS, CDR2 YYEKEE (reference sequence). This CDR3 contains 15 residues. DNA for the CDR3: TGTGCCAGCGACCCCTCCGGGACTTACGAGAGAGAGCAGTTCTTC. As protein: CASDPSGTYEREQFF.

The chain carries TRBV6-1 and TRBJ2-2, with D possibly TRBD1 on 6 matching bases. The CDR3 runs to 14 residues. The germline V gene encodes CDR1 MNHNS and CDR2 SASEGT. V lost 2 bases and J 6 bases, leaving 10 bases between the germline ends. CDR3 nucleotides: TGTGCCAGCAGTGAACTGGGACACGCCGGGGAGCTGTTTTTT. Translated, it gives CASSELGHAGELFF.

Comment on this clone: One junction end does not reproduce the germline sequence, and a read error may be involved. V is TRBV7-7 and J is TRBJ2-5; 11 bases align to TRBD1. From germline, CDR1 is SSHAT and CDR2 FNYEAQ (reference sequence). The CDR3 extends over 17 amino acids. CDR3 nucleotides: TGTGCTAGCAGCTTAGCGCCCGGGACAGGGGGTCAAGAGACCCAGTACTTC. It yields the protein CASSLAPGTGGQETQYF.

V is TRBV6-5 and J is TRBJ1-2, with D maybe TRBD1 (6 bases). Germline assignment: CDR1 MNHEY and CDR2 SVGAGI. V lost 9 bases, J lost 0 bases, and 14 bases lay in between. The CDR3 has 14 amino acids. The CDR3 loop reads CARQGLLANYGYTF. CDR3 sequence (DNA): TGTGCCAGACAGGGATTGTTAGCTAACTATGGCTACACCTTC.

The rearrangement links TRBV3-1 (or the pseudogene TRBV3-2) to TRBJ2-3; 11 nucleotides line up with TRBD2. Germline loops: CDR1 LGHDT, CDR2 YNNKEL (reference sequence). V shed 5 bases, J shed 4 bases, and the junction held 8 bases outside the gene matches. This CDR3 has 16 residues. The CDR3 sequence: CASSSLTSGTSDTQYF. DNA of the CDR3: TGTGCCAGCAGCTCTTTGACTAGCGGGACGTCAGATACGCAGTATTTT.

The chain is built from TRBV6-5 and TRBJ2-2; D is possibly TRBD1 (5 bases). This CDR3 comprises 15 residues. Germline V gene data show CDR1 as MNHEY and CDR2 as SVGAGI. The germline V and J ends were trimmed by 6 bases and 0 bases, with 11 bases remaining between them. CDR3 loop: CASRNRFSNTGELFF. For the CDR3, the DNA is TGTGCCAGCAGGAACAGGTTCTCGAACACCGGGGAGCTGTTTTTT.

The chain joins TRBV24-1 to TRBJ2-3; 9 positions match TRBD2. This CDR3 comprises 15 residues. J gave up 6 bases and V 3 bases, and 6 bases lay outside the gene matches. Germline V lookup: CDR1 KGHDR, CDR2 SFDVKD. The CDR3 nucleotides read TGTGCCACCAGTGATGTGACCGCGGGAGGGGATACGCAGTATTTT. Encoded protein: CATSDVTAGGDTQYF.

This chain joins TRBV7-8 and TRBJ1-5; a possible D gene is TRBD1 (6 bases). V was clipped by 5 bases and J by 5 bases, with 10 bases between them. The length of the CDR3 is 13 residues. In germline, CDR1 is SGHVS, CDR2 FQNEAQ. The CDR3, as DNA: TGTGCCAGCAGCAAGGACAGAGATCAGCCCCAGCATTTT. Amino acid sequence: CASSKDRDQPQHF.

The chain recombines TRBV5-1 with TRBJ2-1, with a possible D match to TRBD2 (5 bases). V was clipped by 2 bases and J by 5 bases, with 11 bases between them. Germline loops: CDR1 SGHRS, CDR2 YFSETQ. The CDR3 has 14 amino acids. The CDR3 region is CASSLAVSNNEQFF. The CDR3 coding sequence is TGCGCCAGCAGCTTAGCGGTGTCGAACAATGAGCAGTTCTTC.

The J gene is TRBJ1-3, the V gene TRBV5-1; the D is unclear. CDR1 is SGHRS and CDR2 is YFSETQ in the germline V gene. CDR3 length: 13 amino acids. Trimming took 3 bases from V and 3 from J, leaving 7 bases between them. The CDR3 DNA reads TGCGCCAGCAGCTCCCCGAGTGGAAACACCATATATTTT. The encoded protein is CASSSPSGNTIYF. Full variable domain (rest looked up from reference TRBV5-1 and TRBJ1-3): KAGVTQTPRYLIKTRGQQVTLSCSPISGHRSVSWYQQTPGQGLQFLFEYFSETQRNKGNFPGRFSGRQFSNSRSEMNVSTLELGDSALYLCASSSPSGNTIYFGEGSWLTVV.

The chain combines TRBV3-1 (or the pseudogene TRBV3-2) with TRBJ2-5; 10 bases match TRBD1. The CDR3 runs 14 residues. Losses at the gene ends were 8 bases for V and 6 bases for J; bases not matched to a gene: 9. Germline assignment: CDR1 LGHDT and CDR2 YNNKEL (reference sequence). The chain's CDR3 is CASSQTGGKKTQYF. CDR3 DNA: TGTGCCAGCTCCCAGACAGGGGGCAAAAAGACCCAGTACTTC.

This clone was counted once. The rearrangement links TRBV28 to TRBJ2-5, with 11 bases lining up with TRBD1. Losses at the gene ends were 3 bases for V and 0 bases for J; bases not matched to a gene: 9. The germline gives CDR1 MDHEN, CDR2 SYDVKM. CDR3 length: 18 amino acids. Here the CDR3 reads CASSLSRTGGWYQETQYF. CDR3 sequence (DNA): TGTGCCAGCAGTTTGAGTAGGACAGGGGGCTGGTACCAAGAGACCCAGTACTTC.

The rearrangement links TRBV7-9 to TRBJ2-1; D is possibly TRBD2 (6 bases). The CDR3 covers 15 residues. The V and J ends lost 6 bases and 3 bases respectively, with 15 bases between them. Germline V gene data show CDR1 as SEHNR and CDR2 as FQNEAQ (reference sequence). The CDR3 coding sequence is TGTGCCAGCAGTTCCGCGGGAAAGATCTACAATGAGCAGTTCTTC. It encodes CASSSAGKIYNEQFF.

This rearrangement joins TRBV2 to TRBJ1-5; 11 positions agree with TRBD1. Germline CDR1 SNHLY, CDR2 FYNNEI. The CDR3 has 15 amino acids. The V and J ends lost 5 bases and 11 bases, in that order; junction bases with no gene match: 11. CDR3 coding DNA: TGTGCCAGCAGTAAGGACAGGGGGCGTAAGTGGGCCCAGCATTTT. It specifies CASSKDRGRKWAQHF.

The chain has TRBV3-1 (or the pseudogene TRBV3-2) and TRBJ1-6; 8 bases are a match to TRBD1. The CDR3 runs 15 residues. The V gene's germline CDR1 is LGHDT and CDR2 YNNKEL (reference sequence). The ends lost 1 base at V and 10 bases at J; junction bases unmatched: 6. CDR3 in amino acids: CASSQGQGIGSPLHF. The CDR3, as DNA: TGTGCCAGCAGCCAAGGACAGGGGATAGGATCACCCCTCCACTTT.

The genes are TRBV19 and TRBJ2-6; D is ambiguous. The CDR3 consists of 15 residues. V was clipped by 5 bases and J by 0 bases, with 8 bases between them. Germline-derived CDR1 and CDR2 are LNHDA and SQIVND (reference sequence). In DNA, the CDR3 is TGTGCCAGTAGTTCCGCGAGCTCTGGGGCCAACGTCCTGACTTTC. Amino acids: CASSSASSGANVLTF.

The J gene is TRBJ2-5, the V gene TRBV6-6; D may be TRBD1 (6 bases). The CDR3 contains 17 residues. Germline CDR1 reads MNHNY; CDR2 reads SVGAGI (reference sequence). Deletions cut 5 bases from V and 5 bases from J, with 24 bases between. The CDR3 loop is CASSRLFPGARQETQYF. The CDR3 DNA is TGTGCCAGCAGTCGCCTGTTTCCAGGGGCGCGACAGGAGACCCAGTACTTC.